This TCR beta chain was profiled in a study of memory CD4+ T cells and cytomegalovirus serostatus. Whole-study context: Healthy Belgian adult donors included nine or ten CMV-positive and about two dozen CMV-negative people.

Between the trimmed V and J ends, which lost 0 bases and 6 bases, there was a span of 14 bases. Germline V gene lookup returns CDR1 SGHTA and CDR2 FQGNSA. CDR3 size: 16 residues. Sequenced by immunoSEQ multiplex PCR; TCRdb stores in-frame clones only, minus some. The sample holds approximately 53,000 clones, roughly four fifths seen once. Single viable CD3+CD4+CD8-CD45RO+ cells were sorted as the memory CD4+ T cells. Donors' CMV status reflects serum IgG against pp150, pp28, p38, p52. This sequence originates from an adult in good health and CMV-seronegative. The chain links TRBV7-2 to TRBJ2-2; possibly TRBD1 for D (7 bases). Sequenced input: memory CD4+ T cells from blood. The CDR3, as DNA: TGTGCCAGCAGCTTAGCCAGGGGGGCGAGGGCCGGGGAGCTGTTTTTT. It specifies CASSLARGARAGELFF.